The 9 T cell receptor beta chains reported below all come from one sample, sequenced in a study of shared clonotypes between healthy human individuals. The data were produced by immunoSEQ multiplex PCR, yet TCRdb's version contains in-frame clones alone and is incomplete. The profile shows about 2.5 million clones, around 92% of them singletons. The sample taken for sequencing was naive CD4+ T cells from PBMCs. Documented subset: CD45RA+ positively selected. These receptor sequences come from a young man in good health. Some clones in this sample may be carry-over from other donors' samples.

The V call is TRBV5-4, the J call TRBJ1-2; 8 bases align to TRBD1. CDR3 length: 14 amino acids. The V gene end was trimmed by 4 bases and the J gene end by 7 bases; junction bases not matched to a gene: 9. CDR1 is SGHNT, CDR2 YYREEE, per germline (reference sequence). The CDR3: CASSTQTGAGGYTF. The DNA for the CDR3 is TGTGCCAGCAGCACGCAGACAGGGGCGGGTGGCTACACCTTC.

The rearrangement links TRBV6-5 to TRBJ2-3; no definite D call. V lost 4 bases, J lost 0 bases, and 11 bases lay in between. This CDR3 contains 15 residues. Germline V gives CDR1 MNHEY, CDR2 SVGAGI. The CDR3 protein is CASSSKRPSTDTQYF. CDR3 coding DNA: TGTGCCAGCAGTTCTAAAAGACCGAGCACAGATACGCAGTATTTT.

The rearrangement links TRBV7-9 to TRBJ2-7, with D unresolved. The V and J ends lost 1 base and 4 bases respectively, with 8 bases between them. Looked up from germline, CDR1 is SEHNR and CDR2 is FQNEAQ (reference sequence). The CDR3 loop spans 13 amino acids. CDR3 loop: CASSLGPQYEQYF. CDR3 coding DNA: TGTGCCAGCAGCTTAGGTCCACAATACGAGCAGTACTTC.

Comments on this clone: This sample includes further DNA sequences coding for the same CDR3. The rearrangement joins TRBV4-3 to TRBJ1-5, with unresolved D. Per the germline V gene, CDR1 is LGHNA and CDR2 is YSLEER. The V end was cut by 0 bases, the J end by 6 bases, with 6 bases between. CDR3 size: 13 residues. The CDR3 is CASSQDPSQPQHF. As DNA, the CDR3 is TGCGCCAGCAGCCAAGACCCAAGTCAGCCCCAGCATTTT.

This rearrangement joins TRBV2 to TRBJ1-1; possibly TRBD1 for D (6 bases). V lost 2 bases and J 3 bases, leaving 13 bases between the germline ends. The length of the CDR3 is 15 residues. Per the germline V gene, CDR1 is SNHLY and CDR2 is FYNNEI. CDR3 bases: TGTGCCAGCAGTGAAAATGGGACACCTTACACTGAAGCTTTCTTT. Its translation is CASSENGTPYTEAFF.

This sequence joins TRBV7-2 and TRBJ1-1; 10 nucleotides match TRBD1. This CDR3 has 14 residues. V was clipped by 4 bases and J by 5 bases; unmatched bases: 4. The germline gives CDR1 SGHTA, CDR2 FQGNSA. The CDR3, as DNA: TGTGCCAGCAGCTCGGGACAGGGGTTTACTGAAGCTTTCTTT. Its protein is CASSSGQGFTEAFF. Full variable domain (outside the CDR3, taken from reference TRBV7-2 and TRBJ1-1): GAGVSQSPSNKVTEKGKDVELRCDPISGHTALYWYRQSLGQGLEFLIYFQGNSAPDKSGLPSDRFSAERTGGSVSTLTIQRTQQEDSAVYLCASSSGQGFTEAFFGQGTRLTVV.

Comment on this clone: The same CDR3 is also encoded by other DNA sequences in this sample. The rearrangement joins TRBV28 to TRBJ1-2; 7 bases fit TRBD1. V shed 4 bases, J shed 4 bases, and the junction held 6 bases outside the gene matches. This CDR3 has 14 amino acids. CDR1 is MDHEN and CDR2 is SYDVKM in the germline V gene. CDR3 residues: CASSSPGGSYGYTF. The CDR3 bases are TGTGCCAGCAGTTCCCCAGGGGGTTCCTATGGCTACACCTTC.

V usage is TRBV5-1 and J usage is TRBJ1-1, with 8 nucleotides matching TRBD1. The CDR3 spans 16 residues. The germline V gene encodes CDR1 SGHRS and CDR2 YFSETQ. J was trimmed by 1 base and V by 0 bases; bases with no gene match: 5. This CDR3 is CASSLAGTGRNTEAFF. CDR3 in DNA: TGCGCCAGCAGCTTGGCCGGGACAGGTCGGAACACTGAAGCTTTCTTT. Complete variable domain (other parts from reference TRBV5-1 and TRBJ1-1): KAGVTQTPRYLIKTRGQQVTLSCSPISGHRSVSWYQQTPGQGLQFLFEYFSETQRNKGNFPGRFSGRQFSNSRSEMNVSTLELGDSALYLCASSLAGTGRNTEAFFGQGTRLTVV.

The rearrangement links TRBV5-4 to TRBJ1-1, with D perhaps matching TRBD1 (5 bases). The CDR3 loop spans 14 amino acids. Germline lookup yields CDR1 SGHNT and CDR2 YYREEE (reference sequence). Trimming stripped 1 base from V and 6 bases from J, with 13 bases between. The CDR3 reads CASSLWEGTPEAFF. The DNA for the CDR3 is TGTGCCAGCAGCTTGTGGGAGGGGACCCCTGAAGCTTTCTTT. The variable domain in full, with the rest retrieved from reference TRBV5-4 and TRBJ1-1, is ETGVTQSPTHLIKTRGQQVTLRCSSQSGHNTVSWYQQALGQGPQFIFQYYREEENGRGNFPPRFSGLQFPNYSSELNVNALELDDSALYLCASSLWEGTPEAFFGQGTRLTVV.